Sequencing of this TCR beta chain was carried out in a study of T cells in localized non-small cell lung cancer. V was clipped by 5 bases and J by 1 base, with 12 bases between them. CDR3 length: 15 residues. CDR1 MNHNS and CDR2 SASEGT come from the germline V gene. Method: immunoSEQ multiplex PCR; TCRdb's copy keeps in-frame clones and lacks some. The sample records about 8,000 clones, about 87% being singletons. The sample in question was peripheral blood, obtained before any cancer treatment. This chain links TRBV6-1 with TRBJ1-5; D may be TRBD1 (6 bases). The receptor was isolated from a male donor at least 60 years old with stage III lung adenocarcinoma. DNA for the CDR3: TGTGCCAGCAGTACAGGGATTGGGAGCAATCAGCCCCAGCATTTT. Residues: CASSTGIGSNQPQHF.